Sequencing of this T cell receptor beta chain was carried out in a study of T cell repertoires in cytomegalovirus infection. Study at large: CMV epitopes in the study were HLA-C-restricted (recently identified) and HLA-B-restricted (well studied). In public TCR beta signatures, there were indications of both CMV infection and matching HLA type.

TCRdb reprocessed the reads with MiXCR, giving one entry per CDR3 protein. This sample carries approximately 1,000,000 distinct CDR3 sequences, around 29% of them seen once, and the ten largest clones take 11% to 15%. Of note for this clonotype: What it binds is unknown.

The length of the CDR3 is 14 residues. In germline, CDR1 is SNHLY, CDR2 FYNNEI. Trimming stripped 10 bases from V and 5 bases from J, with 17 bases between. Findings and limits, study-wide: Cumulative public TCR beta family frequency identified CMV carriers with the relevant HLA. The ex vivo response was dominated by HLA-C-restricted CMV-specific TCR beta clonotypes.

Here the sequenced sample was cultured CD8+ T cells from PBMCs, taken from culture after CMV antigen stimulation. The TCR was taken from a human donor in good health (CMV status not recorded). Some clones in this sample may be carry-over from other donors' samples. This chain links TRBV2 with TRBJ1-4, with D possibly being TRBD1 (5 bases). The CDR3: CATYAREGNEKLFF. CDR3 in DNA: TGTGCCACCTACGCCAGGGAGGGGAATGAAAAACTGTTTTTT. Variable domain in full (rest from reference TRBV2 and TRBJ1-4): EPEVTQTPSHQVTQMGQEVILRCVPISNHLYFYWYRQILGQKVEFLVSFYNNEISEKSEIFDDQFSVERPDGSNFTLKIRSTKLEDSAMYFCATYAREGNEKLFFGSGTQLSVL.